Below are 9 T cell receptor beta chains sequenced from a single sample in a study of T cell repertoires in aging, cancer and after chemotherapy. A mixed TRB-A/B primer pool amplified rearranged TRB by multiplex touch-down PCR. MiXCR, run by TCRdb on the multiplex PCR reads, gives a single entry per CDR3 protein. The sample lists 7,500 or so distinct CDR3 sequences; less than 45% were seen once. TCR beta rearrangements were amplified from peripheral blood genomic DNA. The sample taken for sequencing was blood. The receptors come from a human donor in good health.

The rearrangement uses TRBV19 and TRBJ2-1; TRBD1 agrees at 7 bases. The germline V gene encodes CDR1 LNHDA and CDR2 SQIVND (reference sequence). The CDR3 is 13 amino acids. V lost 6 bases, J lost 7 bases, and 6 bases stayed unmatched. As DNA, the CDR3 is TGTGCCAGTAGCACGATCAGGGGGAATGAGCAGTTCTTC. Protein: CASSTIRGNEQFF.

V usage is TRBV20-1 and J usage is TRBJ1-2, with a weak D call TRBD1 (5 bases). This CDR3 region has 14 residues. CDR1 is DFQATT and CDR2 is SNEGSKA in the germline V gene (reference sequence). V lost 5 bases and J lost 6, with 19 bases in between. The CDR3 bases are TGCAGTGCTGAGGGAGGGACGCCGTCGGATGGCTACACCTTC. As protein: CSAEGGTPSDGYTF.

This clonotype was recorded a few times. Here the CDR3 reads CASTDSVSGNTIYF. DNA of the CDR3: TGTGCCAGCACCGACAGCGTCTCTGGAAACACCATATATTTT. The chain joins TRBV6-5 to TRBJ1-3; TRBD1 is a possible D gene (5 bases). CDR1 MNHEY and CDR2 SVGAGI come from the germline V gene. Trimming removed 7 bases from V and 0 bases from J, with 10 bases in between. CDR3 length equals 14 residues.

The count of this clonotype is one. This chain uses TRBV4-1 with TRBJ1-2; TRBD1 agrees at 7 bases. The CDR3 is made up of 14 amino acids. CDR1 MGHRA and CDR2 YSYEKL come from the germline V gene. Trimming at V came to 2 bases and at J to 8 bases, leaving 8 bases not matched to a gene. CDR3 region: CASSQPDRVYGYTF. The CDR3 region has the DNA TGCGCCAGCAGCCAACCCGACAGGGTATACGGCTACACCTTC.

The rearrangement uses TRBV20-1 and TRBJ2-7; weak D call: TRBD2 (6 bases). The CDR3 sequence is 13 residues long. CDR1 and CDR2 from the germline V gene are DFQATT and SNEGSKA (reference sequence). Trimming shortened V by 5 bases and J by 5 bases, and 16 bases separated the two germline ends. DNA of the CDR3: TGCAGTGCTCGGGGACTTAGGAGGGACGAGCAGTACTTC. Translation: CSARGLRRDEQYF.

The table lists this clonotype with a few counts. The chain joins TRBV30 to TRBJ1-6; D not resolved. V was shortened by 0 bases and J by 0 bases, with 12 bases between the two germline ends. Per germline, CDR1 GTSNPN and CDR2 SVGIG (reference sequence). This CDR3 has 17 amino acids. CDR3 region: CAWSVRDPSSYNSPLHF. CDR3 in DNA: TGTGCCTGGAGTGTCCGAGACCCGAGCTCCTATAATTCACCCCTCCACTTT.

As regards this clonotype: At one end the junction does not follow the germline gene, possibly because of a read error. This chain joins TRBV4-2 and TRBJ1-2, with D perhaps matching TRBD1 (6 bases). The CDR3 totals 15 residues. Germline CDR1 is LGHNA and CDR2 is YNFKEQ. As DNA, the CDR3 is TGCGCCAGCAGCCAATTACAGGGTGGAAACTATGGCTACACCTTC. Translating gives CASSQLQGGNYGYTF.

This clonotype showed up just once. For the CDR3, the DNA is TGTGCCAGCAGTTTAGCGGGGGGAAGCTCCTACAATGAGCAGTTCTTC. Protein sequence: CASSLAGGSSYNEQFF. The rearrangement joins TRBV12-3 or TRBV12-4 to TRBJ2-1, with D perhaps TRBD2 (6 bases). The CDR3 contains 16 residues. V shed 0 bases and J shed 0 bases, with 9 bases lying between them.

This clonotype has only a few counts. The CDR3 is CASSPQQNLNKNSPLHF. CDR3 DNA: TGTGCCAGCTCACCACAACAGAACCTTAACAAAAATTCACCCCTCCACTTT. The chain has TRBV18 and TRBJ1-6; D is uncertain. The CDR3 runs to 17 residues. V lost 1 base, J lost 7 bases, and 17 bases lay in between. In germline, CDR1 is KGHSH, CDR2 LQKENI.